This T cell receptor beta chain was captured in a study of blood T cell repertoires in COVID-19. Study information: Samples representing acute and convalescent COVID-19 were sourced from the United States, Italy and Spain. Sample material is recorded as cDNA or gDNA derived from T cells, B-cell-depleted T cells, or PBMCs.

Study processing details: It was from reference gene primer amplification that nucleated cell counts were estimated. Generated by immunoSEQ multiplex PCR, the TCRdb table keeps only in-frame clones and is missing some. D and trimming come from the DNA, and the V and J calls and clone size come from that table. The sample lists about 160,000 clones; around 85% were seen once. The CDR3 loop spans 15 amino acids. In germline, CDR1 is KGHDR, CDR2 SFDVKD. The V and J ends lost 2 bases and 6 bases, in that order; junction bases with no gene match: 4. J is TRBJ1-5 and V is TRBV24-1; 9 bases agree with TRBD1. The source material was peripheral blood. This clonotype was sampled from a human donor with acute or convalescent COVID-19. The donor label of this sample is uncertain. The CDR3 sequence is CATSDSTGGGQPQHF. Written as DNA, the CDR3 is TGTGCCACCAGTGATTCCACAGGGGGCGGTCAGCCCCAGCATTTT.